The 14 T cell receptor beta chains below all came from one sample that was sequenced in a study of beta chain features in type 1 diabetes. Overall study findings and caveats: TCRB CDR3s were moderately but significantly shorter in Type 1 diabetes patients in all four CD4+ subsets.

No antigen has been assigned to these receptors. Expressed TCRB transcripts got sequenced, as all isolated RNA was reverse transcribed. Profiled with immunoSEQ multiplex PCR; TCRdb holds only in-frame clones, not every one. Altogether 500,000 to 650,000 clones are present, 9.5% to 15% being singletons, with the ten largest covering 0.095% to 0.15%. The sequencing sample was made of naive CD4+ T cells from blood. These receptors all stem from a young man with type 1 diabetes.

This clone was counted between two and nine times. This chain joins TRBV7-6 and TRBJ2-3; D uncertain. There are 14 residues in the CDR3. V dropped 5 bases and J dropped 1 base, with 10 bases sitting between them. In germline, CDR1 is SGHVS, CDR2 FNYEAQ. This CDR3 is CASSLRVGTDTQYF. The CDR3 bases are TGTGCCAGCAGCCTCCGGGTCGGCACAGATACGCAGTATTTT.

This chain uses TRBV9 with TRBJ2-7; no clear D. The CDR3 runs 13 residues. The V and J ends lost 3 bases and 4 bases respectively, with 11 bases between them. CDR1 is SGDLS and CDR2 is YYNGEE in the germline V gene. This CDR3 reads CASSASNDYEQYF. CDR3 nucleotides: TGTGCCAGCAGCGCCTCTAATGATTACGAGCAGTACTTC.

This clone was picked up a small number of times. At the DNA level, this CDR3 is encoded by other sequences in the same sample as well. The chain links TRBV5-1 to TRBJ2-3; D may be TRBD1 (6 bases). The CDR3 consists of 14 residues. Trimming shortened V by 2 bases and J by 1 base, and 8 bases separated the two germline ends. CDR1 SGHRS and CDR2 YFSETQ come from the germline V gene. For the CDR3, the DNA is TGCGCCAGCAGCTTACAGGGCGGCACAGATACGCAGTATTTT. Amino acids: CASSLQGGTDTQYF.

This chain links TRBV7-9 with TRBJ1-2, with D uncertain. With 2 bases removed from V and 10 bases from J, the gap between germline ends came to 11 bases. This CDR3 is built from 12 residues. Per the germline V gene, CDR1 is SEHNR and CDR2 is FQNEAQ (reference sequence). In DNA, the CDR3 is TGTGCCAGCAGCTTAATGGGGATACTCTACACCTTC. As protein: CASSLMGILYTF. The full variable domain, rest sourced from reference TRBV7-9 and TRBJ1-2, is DTGVSQNPRHKITKRGQNVTFRCDPISEHNRLYWYRQTLGQGPEFLTYFQNEAQLEKSRLLSDRFSAERPKGSFSTLEIQRTEQGDSAMYLCASSLMGILYTFGSGTRLTVV.

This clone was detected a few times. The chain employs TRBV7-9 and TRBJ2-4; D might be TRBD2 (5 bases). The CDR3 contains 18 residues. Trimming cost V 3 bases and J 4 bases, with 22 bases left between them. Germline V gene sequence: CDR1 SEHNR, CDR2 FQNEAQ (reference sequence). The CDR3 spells CASSFVLGQPLRKNIQYF. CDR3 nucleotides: TGTGCCAGCAGCTTTGTACTAGGGCAGCCATTAAGAAAAAACATTCAGTACTTC.

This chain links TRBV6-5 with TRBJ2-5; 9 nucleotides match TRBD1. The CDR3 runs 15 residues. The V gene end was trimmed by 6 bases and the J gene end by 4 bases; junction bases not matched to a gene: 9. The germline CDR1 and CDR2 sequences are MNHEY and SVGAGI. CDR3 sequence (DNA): TGTGCCAGCAGGGCGGGAGACAGGGGGAGAGAGACCCAGTACTTC. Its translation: CASRAGDRGRETQYF.

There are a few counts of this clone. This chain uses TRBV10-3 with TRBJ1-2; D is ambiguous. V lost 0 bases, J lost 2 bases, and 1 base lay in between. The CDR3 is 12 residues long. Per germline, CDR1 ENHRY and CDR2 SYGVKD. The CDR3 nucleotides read TGTGCCATCAGTGAGTCGAACTATGGCTACACCTTC. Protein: CAISESNYGYTF.

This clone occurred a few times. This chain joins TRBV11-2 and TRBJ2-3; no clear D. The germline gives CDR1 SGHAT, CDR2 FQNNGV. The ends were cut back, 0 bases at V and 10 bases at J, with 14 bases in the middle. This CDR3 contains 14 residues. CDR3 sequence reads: CASSLDAYLTSQYF. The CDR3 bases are TGTGCCAGCAGCTTAGACGCTTACCTCACTTCGCAGTATTTT.

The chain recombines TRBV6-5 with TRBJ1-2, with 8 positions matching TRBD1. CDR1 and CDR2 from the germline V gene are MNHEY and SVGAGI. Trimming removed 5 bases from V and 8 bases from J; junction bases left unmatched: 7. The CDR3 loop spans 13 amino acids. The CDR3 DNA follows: TGTGCCAGCAGTACCCGGGACAGGTCGGGCTACACCTTC. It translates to CASSTRDRSGYTF.

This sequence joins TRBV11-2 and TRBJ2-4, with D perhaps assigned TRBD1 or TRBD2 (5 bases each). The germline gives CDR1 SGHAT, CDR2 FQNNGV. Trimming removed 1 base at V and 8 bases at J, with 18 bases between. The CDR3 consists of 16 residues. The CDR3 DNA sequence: TGTGCCAGCAGCTTAGGAGGGGTTCCTCGAGGGTACATTCAGTACTTC. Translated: CASSLGGVPRGYIQYF.

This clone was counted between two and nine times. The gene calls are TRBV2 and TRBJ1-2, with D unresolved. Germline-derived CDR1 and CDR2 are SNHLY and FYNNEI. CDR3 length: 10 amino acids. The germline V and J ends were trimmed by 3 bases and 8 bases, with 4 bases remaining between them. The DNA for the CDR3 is TGTGCCAGCAGTGATGAAGGCTACACCTTC. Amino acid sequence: CASSDEGYTF.

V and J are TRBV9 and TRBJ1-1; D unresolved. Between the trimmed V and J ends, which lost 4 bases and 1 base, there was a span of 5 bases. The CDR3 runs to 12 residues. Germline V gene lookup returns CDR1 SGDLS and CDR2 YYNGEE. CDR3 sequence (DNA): TGTGCCAGCAGCCCCCCGAACACTGAAGCTTTCTTT. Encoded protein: CASSPPNTEAFF. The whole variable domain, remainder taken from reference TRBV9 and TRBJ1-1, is DSGVTQTPKHLITATGQRVTLRCSPRSGDLSVYWYQQSLDQGLQFLIQYYNGEERAKGNILERFSAQQFPDLHSELNLSSLELGDSALYFCASSPPNTEAFFGQGTRLTVV.

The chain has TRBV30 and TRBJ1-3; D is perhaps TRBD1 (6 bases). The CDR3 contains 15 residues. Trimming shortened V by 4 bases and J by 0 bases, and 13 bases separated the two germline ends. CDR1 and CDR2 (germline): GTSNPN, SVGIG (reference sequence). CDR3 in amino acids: CAWTNRAYSGNTIYF. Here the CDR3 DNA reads TGTGCCTGGACCAACAGGGCCTACTCTGGAAACACCATATATTTT.

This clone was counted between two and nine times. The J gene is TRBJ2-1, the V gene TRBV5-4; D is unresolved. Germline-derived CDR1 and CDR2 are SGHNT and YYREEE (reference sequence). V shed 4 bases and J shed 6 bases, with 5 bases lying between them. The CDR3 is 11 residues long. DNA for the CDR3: TGTGCCAGCAGCCTGTCCAATGAGCAGTTCTTC. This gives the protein CASSLSNEQFF.